This T cell receptor (beta chain) came from a study of T cells in localized non-small cell lung cancer. Trimming pared 2 bases from V and 0 bases from J, leaving 26 bases between. Germline assignment: CDR1 MNHNS and CDR2 SASEGT. The CDR3 totals 21 residues. Produced via immunoSEQ multiplex PCR; TCRdb's table is partial and in-frame only. The table includes 45,000 to 60,000 clones, roughly nine tenths detected once. J is TRBJ1-5 and V is TRBV6-1; D might be TRBD1 (5 bases). The source was PBMCs, collected before any cancer treatment. This clonotype was sampled from a man between 40 and 70 years old with stage II lung adenocarcinoma. The CDR3 sequence is CASSEYQRGGHPAYSNQPQHF. The CDR3 bases are TGTGCCAGCAGTGAATATCAGAGGGGAGGTCATCCGGCCTATAGCAATCAGCCCCAGCATTTT.